Listed here are 30 T cell receptor beta chains from one sample, sequenced in a study of blood T cells in healthy people across ages. The use of a sample-barcoded 5' primer and a J-beta primer mix characterized a second PCR of about 6 to 12 cycles. Each CDR3 protein gets one entry after TCRdb re-called the 5' RACE reads with MiXCR. This sample has fewer than 900,000 distinct CDR3 sequences, with more than 40% found just once. Sequencing was done on a sample of blood. These receptors came from a woman aged 60 to 75 in good health.

The chain links TRBV12-3 or TRBV12-4 to TRBJ2-5; D ambiguous. The DNA end favors TRBJ2-7, so the J call may be wrong. CDR3 length equals 10 residues. CDR3 residues: CASSFHEQYF. The CDR3 coding sequence is TGTGCCAGCAGTTTTCACGAGCAGTACTTC.

As concerns this clonotype: This could be a read error, since a much larger clone is one nucleotide away. The genes are TRBV9 and TRBJ2-1; D is unclear. Germline loops: CDR1 SGDLS, CDR2 YYNGEE. The CDR3 has 11 residues. The CDR3 DNA reads TGTGCCGGCAGCGTAAAGAATGAGCAGTTCTTC. Its protein is CAGSVKNEQFF.

The chain links TRBV7-8 to TRBJ1-2; D remains unclear. CDR1 is SGHVS, CDR2 FQNEAQ, per germline. Trimming cost V 4 bases and J 4 bases, with 10 bases left between them. CDR3 length: 13 amino acids. The CDR3 DNA reads as TGTGCCAGCAGCTCTTCCGGGTCCTATGGCTACACCTTC. Translated: CASSSSGSYGYTF.

The gene calls are TRBV7-2 and TRBJ1-6, with 7 bases fitting TRBD1. The CDR3 is 15 amino acids. With 5 bases clipped from V and 4 bases from J, the junction kept 5 bases outside the gene matches. Germline values: CDR1 SGHTA, CDR2 FQGNSA. The CDR3 protein is CASSTGQPYNSPLHF. For the CDR3, the DNA is TGTGCCAGCAGCACGGGACAGCCGTATAATTCACCCCTCCACTTT.

This clonotype was seen a few times. The chain uses TRBV11-2 and TRBJ2-4, with TRBD1 identical over 7 bases. Trimming at V came to 5 bases and at J to 7 bases, leaving 5 bases not matched to a gene. The CDR3 length is 13 residues. CDR1 and CDR2 (germline): SGHAT, FQNNGV. CDR3 bases: TGTGCCAGCAGCACCCAGGGGGACAACATTCAGTACTTC. It translates to CASSTQGDNIQYF.

The chain uses TRBV5-5 and TRBJ2-5; 10 positions agree with TRBD2. Germline-derived CDR1 and CDR2 are SGHKS and YYEKEE (reference sequence). J lost 5 bases, V lost 3 bases, and 7 bases had no gene match. This CDR3 has 15 amino acids. In DNA, the CDR3 is TGTGCCAGCAGCTGGGGACTAGCGCTGGGGGAGACCCAGTACTTC. Its protein is CASSWGLALGETQYF. The full variable domain, with the rest looked up from reference TRBV5-5 and TRBJ2-5, is DAGVTQSPTHLIKTRGQQVTLRCSPISGHKSVSWYQQVLGQGPQFIFQYYEKEERGRGNFPDRFSARQFPNYSSELNVNALLLGDSALYLCASSWGLALGETQYFGPGTRLLVL.

The chain uses TRBV9 and TRBJ1-2, with TRBD1 matching 10 bases. Germline V gene sequence: CDR1 SGDLS, CDR2 YYNGEE. The CDR3 extends over 15 amino acids. After removal of 4 bases from V and 4 bases from J, the junction contained 7 bases not matched to a gene. The DNA of the CDR3 is TGTGCCAGCAGCCTGGGGACAGGGGTTAGCTATGGCTACACCTTC. Its protein product is CASSLGTGVSYGYTF.

The chain couples TRBV12-3 or TRBV12-4 to TRBJ1-2; the D gene is possibly TRBD1 (5 bases). V lost 3 bases and J lost 10, with 12 bases in between. The CDR3 contains 12 residues. The CDR3 DNA reads as TGTGCCAGCAGTTTTGGCCCCGGGACCTACACCTTC. Its protein product is CASSFGPGTYTF.

The sample holds a few counts of this clonotype. The chain combines TRBV5-1 with TRBJ1-1; a possible D gene is TRBD1 (6 bases). Germline CDR1 reads SGHRS; CDR2 reads YFSETQ. The CDR3 is made up of 14 amino acids. V was clipped by 6 bases and J by 0 bases, with 12 bases between them. The CDR3 nucleotides are TGCGCCAGCACCGGGGGGCTGATGAACACTGAAGCTTTCTTT. Translated, it gives CASTGGLMNTEAFF.

The V and J genes are TRBV6-5 and TRBJ2-6; D gene uncertain. The V end was cut by 2 bases, the J end by 0 bases, with 11 bases between. Germline values: CDR1 MNHEY, CDR2 SVGAGI. The CDR3 extends over 17 amino acids. Written as DNA, the CDR3 is TGTGCCAGCAGTTACGGACGGCCTAGCTCTGGGGCCAACGTCCTGACTTTC. Its translation is CASSYGRPSSGANVLTF.

This clonotype was seen only a few times. The rearrangement uses TRBV12-3 or TRBV12-4 and TRBJ2-3; 9 bases map to TRBD1. V shed 8 bases and J 2 bases; nucleotides not matched to a gene: 17. The CDR3 sequence is 18 residues long. The CDR3 loop is CASLAHGDRVGTTDTQYF. In DNA, the CDR3 is TGTGCCAGCCTGGCCCACGGGGACAGGGTAGGAACCACAGATACGCAGTATTTT.

The V call is TRBV12-3 or TRBV12-4, the J call TRBJ1-2, with D possibly TRBD1 on 5 matching bases. Trimming removed 5 bases from V and 2 bases from J, with 15 bases in between. The CDR3 is made up of 15 amino acids. CDR3 coding DNA: TGTGCCAGCAGTCCTAGGGACTGGGTAAACTATGGCTACACCTTC. This sequence encodes CASSPRDWVNYGYTF.

This CDR3 reads CASSQSGRRQETQYF. The CDR3 DNA reads TGCGCCAGCAGCCAAAGCGGGAGGAGGCAAGAGACCCAGTACTTC. The chain carries TRBV4-3 and TRBJ2-5; 9 bases match TRBD2. This CDR3 comprises 15 residues. Germline CDR1 reads LGHNA; CDR2 reads YSLEER. V lost 2 bases to trimming and J lost 2 bases; unmatched junction nucleotides: 3.

V is TRBV3-1 and J is TRBJ2-3; 10 positions agree with TRBD2. The CDR3 covers 14 residues. The J segment lost 6 bases and the V segment lost 4 bases, leaving 4 bases of the junction unmatched. The germline CDR1 and CDR2 sequences are LGHDT and YNNKEL (reference sequence). This CDR3 reads CASSLSGRYDTQYF. The CDR3 DNA reads as TGTGCCAGCAGCCTTAGCGGGAGGTATGATACGCAGTATTTT.

There are many counts of this clonotype. This CDR3 reads CASSLEGWTSGRSSSGANVLTF. The CDR3 DNA sequence: TGTGCCAGCAGCTTGGAGGGTTGGACTAGCGGGAGGTCTTCCTCTGGGGCCAACGTCCTGACTTTC. J is TRBJ2-6 and V is TRBV5-5, with TRBD2 matching 14 bases. The germline gives CDR1 SGHKS, CDR2 YYEKEE (reference sequence). The CDR3 loop spans 22 amino acids. Losses at the gene ends were 0 bases for V and 0 bases for J; bases not matched to a gene: 11.

This clonotype was recorded at least ten times. The rearrangement uses TRBV5-1 and TRBJ1-4, with D possibly matching TRBD1 (6 bases). The CDR3 length is 14 residues. Deletions cut 3 bases from V and 5 bases from J, with 11 bases between. Germline assignment: CDR1 SGHRS and CDR2 YFSETQ. Here the CDR3 DNA reads TGCGCCAGCAGCTCCCAGGGGACAAATGAAAAACTGTTTTTT. Protein sequence: CASSSQGTNEKLFF.

This clonotype was seen more than once but under ten times. The genes are TRBV6-5 and TRBJ2-3; TRBD2 matches at 9 bases. V gave up 7 bases and J gave up 9 bases; unmatched junction bases: 11. The CDR3 has 14 residues. The germline gives CDR1 MNHEY, CDR2 SVGAGI. The CDR3 nucleotides read TGTGCCAGCAACCTGCGGGGGGGAGGGAACACGCAGTATTTT. Translating gives CASNLRGGGNTQYF.

This chain connects TRBV28 to TRBJ2-3; 7 bases map to TRBD1. The CDR3 sequence is 16 residues long. After removal of 5 bases from V and 0 bases from J, the junction contained 8 bases not matched to a gene. Germline V CDR1 and CDR2: MDHEN, SYDVKM. CDR3 amino acids: CASSNRQGGSTDTQYF. The CDR3 DNA follows: TGTGCCAGCAGTAATAGACAGGGCGGCAGCACAGATACGCAGTATTTT.

V and J are TRBV29-1 and TRBJ2-4; D may be TRBD2 (5 bases). Trimming pared 7 bases from V and 14 bases from J, leaving 18 bases between. Germline V lookup: CDR1 SQVTM, CDR2 ANQGSEA. The CDR3 is 11 amino acids. The CDR3 loop reads CSGTPDGREYF. CDR3 DNA: TGCAGCGGGACTCCCGACGGAAGGGAGTACTTC. Full variable domain (outside the CDR3, taken from reference TRBV29-1 and TRBJ2-4): SAVISQKPSRDICQRGTSLTIQCQVDSQVTMMFWYRQQPGQSLTLIATANQGSEATYESGFVIDKFPISRPNLTFSTLTVSNMSPEDSSIYLCSGTPDGREYFGAGTRLSVL.

The chain recombines TRBV11-3 with TRBJ1-1, with TRBD1 as a possible D gene (5 bases). The CDR3 contains 13 residues. Between the trimmed V and J ends, which lost 6 bases and 7 bases, there was a span of 15 bases. The germline V gene encodes CDR1 SGHNT and CDR2 YENEEA. CDR3 protein: CASSADSGSEAFF. DNA of the CDR3: TGTGCCAGCAGTGCCGACAGTGGAAGTGAAGCTTTCTTT.

This clonotype was detected many times. The rearrangement uses TRBV7-2 and TRBJ2-7, with unresolved D. Trimming left V 4 bases short and J 3 bases short, with 7 bases between. This CDR3 spans 12 amino acids. Germline CDR1 and CDR2: SGHTA and FQGNSA. Written as DNA, the CDR3 is TGTGCCAGCAGCTCCGTCCTCTACGAGCAGTACTTC. It is translated as CASSSVLYEQYF.

This rearrangement joins TRBV20-1 to TRBJ2-4; D could derive from TRBD1 or TRBD2 (6 bases each). The CDR3 length is 15 residues. In germline, CDR1 is DFQATT, CDR2 SNEGSKA (reference sequence). Trimming pared 3 bases from V and 15 bases from J, leaving 27 bases between. This chain's CDR3 is CSARTGALLLDERYF. The CDR3 bases are TGCAGTGCTAGGACGGGGGCGCTACTCCTAGACGAACGGTACTTC.

This clonotype was seen once. The chain employs TRBV4-2 and TRBJ1-1; D is unresolved. The V and J ends lost 4 bases and 8 bases respectively, with 14 bases between them. Germline V gene lookup returns CDR1 LGHNA and CDR2 YNFKEQ. This CDR3 has 13 amino acids. The CDR3 DNA sequence: TGTGCCAGCAGCCTCCCGAGCCCCGGGGAAGCTTTCTTT. Protein sequence: CASSLPSPGEAFF.

V and J are TRBV20-1 and TRBJ2-5, with D perhaps TRBD2 (5 bases). The germline gives CDR1 DFQATT, CDR2 SNEGSKA (reference sequence). This CDR3 contains 13 residues. V was pared by 1 base and J by 3 bases, with 9 bases between. In nucleotides, the CDR3 is TGCAGTGCTAGAGGGGAGCGAGAAGAGACCCAGTACTTC. Translation: CSARGEREETQYF.

This clonotype was counted a few times. V gene TRBV5-1 combines with J gene TRBJ1-1; D ambiguous. The CDR3 sequence is 13 residues long. With 1 base removed from V and 5 bases from J, the gap between germline ends came to 9 bases. CDR1 is SGHRS and CDR2 is YFSETQ in the germline V gene. The CDR3 DNA reads as TGCGCCAGCAGCTTGCAACGAGAGACTGAAGCTTTCTTT. This sequence encodes CASSLQRETEAFF. Supplemented by reference TRBV5-1 and TRBJ1-1, the full variable domain reads KAGVTQTPRYLIKTRGQQVTLSCSPISGHRSVSWYQQTPGQGLQFLFEYFSETQRNKGNFPGRFSGRQFSNSRSEMNVSTLELGDSALYLCASSLQRETEAFFGQGTRLTVV.

This clonotype was observed a few times. CDR3 sequence reads: CASSQGIRSRDNEQFF. DNA for the CDR3: TGTGCCAGCAGCCAAGGGATCCGGTCCCGAGACAATGAGCAGTTCTTC. The J gene is TRBJ2-1, the V gene TRBV7-9; D gene ambiguous. The CDR3 sequence is 16 residues long. V was shortened by 5 bases and J by 5 bases, with 19 bases between the two germline ends. Germline V gives CDR1 SEHNR, CDR2 FQNEAQ (reference sequence). Based on the CDR3 plus reference TRBV7-9 and TRBJ2-1, the full variable domain is DTGVSQNPRHKITKRGQNVTFRCDPISEHNRLYWYRQTLGQGPEFLTYFQNEAQLEKSRLLSDRFSAERPKGSFSTLEIQRTEQGDSAMYLCASSQGIRSRDNEQFFGPGTRLTVL.

In this sample, this clonotype turned up many times. The gene calls are TRBV7-2 and TRBJ2-3; TRBD2 aligns across 12 bases. Unmatched junction bases numbered 5, after V lost 1 base and J lost 6 bases. Germline-derived CDR1 and CDR2 are SGHTA and FQGNSA. The CDR3 length is 16 residues. Here the CDR3 DNA reads TGTGCCAGCAGCTTAGGGCTAGCGGGAGGGCCGGATACGCAGTATTTT. Its translation: CASSLGLAGGPDTQYF.

This chain connects TRBV4-2 to TRBJ2-1; no clear D. CDR1 is LGHNA, CDR2 YNFKEQ, per germline. The CDR3 is made up of 17 amino acids. V lost 0 bases and J 0 bases, leaving 12 bases between the germline ends. DNA for the CDR3: TGTGCCAGCAGCCAAGATCCCCTGCGGAGCTCCTACAATGAGCAGTTCTTC. Amino acids: CASSQDPLRSSYNEQFF.

With respect to this clonotype: This sequence may be a read error, since a much larger clone differs from it by one base. The rearrangement links TRBV29-1 to TRBJ2-7; a possible D gene is TRBD2 (5 bases). This CDR3 is 11 amino acids long. Germline CDR1 SQVTM, CDR2 ANQGSEA. The CDR3 nucleotides read TGCAGCGTTGTGAGCGGCTACGAGCGGTACTTC. It translates to CSVVSGYERYF.

This clonotype showed up just once. The junction departs from germline at one end; a sequencing error may be responsible. The chain joins TRBV6-5 to TRBJ1-1, with D uncertain. The V gene's germline CDR1 is MNHEY and CDR2 SVGAGI. This CDR3 comprises 16 residues. CDR3 protein: CASSYSRKGLYTEAFF. The CDR3 DNA sequence: TGTGCCAGCAGTTACTCGAGGAAAGGGCTATACACCGAAGCTTTCTTT.